This T cell receptor beta chain was identified during a study of T cells in localized non-small cell lung cancer. Study results and caveats: Appearances in adjacent lung were noted for a median roughly 58 of the top 100 tumor clones. Longer overall survival was seen with higher T cell density measured in blood. Uninvolved adjacent lung showed higher T cell clonality than tumor. Heterogeneity cannot be ruled out, as sequencing used one tumor region only.

Concerning this clone: Its antigen is as yet unknown.

V was pared by 5 bases and J by 7 bases, with 16 bases between. Germline V gene lookup returns CDR1 SGHNT and CDR2 YYREEE (reference sequence). This CDR3 has 14 amino acids. Method: immunoSEQ multiplex PCR; TCRdb's copy keeps in-frame clones and lacks some. Among tens of thousands of clones listed, about 88% were seen once. The sequence was collected from a woman aged 35 to 75 with stage I squamous cell lung carcinoma. V and J are TRBV5-4 and TRBJ2-1; no definite D call. The material sequenced was peripheral blood, taken before any cancer treatment. CDR3 coding DNA: TGTGCCAGCAGAGCGAGTTTAATCCTGAATGAGCAGTTCTTC. It specifies CASRASLILNEQFF.